This T cell receptor (beta chain) came from a study of cytomegalovirus exposure and HLA in healthy donors. Regarding the study as a whole: Listed as cytomegalovirus-associated were about 160 TCR beta chains. Subsequent analysis showed first-cohort TCR clusters tending to co-occur in 120 validation repertoires. Specific recognition of CMV antigens was confirmed in vitro for a few chains (all CMV-associated).

For this clone: Antigen: not known.

Unmatched junction bases numbered 11, after V lost 1 base and J lost 5 bases. This CDR3 spans 17 amino acids. Germline loops: CDR1 SEHNR, CDR2 FQNEAQ (reference sequence). This table comes from immunoSEQ multiplex PCR, and its TCRdb copy is limited to in-frame clones, with some not included. The data show 100,000 to 150,000 clones, roughly 89% seen once. The receptor comes from a woman between 18 and 30 years old in good health and CMV-seronegative. The rearrangement joins TRBV7-9 to TRBJ1-1; TRBD1 agrees at 9 bases. Sequencing was performed on PBMCs. The CDR3 DNA is TGTGCCAGCAGCTTAGGATGGGACAGGGTCGAGGGAACTGAAGCTTTCTTT. This gives the protein CASSLGWDRVEGTEAFF.